This T cell receptor (beta chain) originates from a study of blood T cell repertoires in COVID-19. Study-wide background: Acute and convalescent COVID-19 samples came from the United States, Italy and Spain. PBMCs, B-cell-depleted T cells, or T cells were the source of the cDNA or gDNA that made up the material.

Original data processing: Reference gene primers were amplified, and this amplification served to estimate nucleated cell counts. This table comes from immunoSEQ multiplex PCR, and its TCRdb copy is limited to in-frame clones, with some not included. From that table come the V and J calls and clone size; the DNA was used to work out D and trimming. The sample consists of about 270,000 clones, approximately 90% of them appearing once. In assigning cohorts, the study relied on participant-reported clinical history. The CDR3 runs to 20 residues. CDR1 is SGHRS, CDR2 YFSETQ, per germline. V shed 4 bases and J 0 bases; nucleotides not matched to a gene: 18.

The chain recombines TRBV5-1 with TRBJ1-2; 10 bases are shared with TRBD1. The receptor was derived from a woman aged 40-49 years with acute COVID-19. The specimen was PBMCs or T cells enriched from blood (not recorded which). CDR3 sequence: CASSQDFYTGQGPSNYGYTF. In DNA, the CDR3 is TGCGCCAGCAGCCAAGACTTCTATACGGGACAGGGGCCTTCTAACTATGGCTACACCTTC.